This T cell receptor beta chain was sequenced during a study of shared clonotypes between healthy human individuals (dated by TCRdb to about 2020). For the wider study: The cohort comprised two women and a few men aged 18 to 49 years. Libraries were prepared and TCR repertoires were sequenced by different laboratories using diverse techniques, in order to increase sequencing depth and limit assay-specific biases. To estimate repertoire size and how much clonotypes are shared between individuals, the study performed deep sequencing of blood TCR repertoires from a few healthy adults. Leukapheresis yielded between about 0.9 and 9 billion PBMCs per donor. For each donor, three plates each were used for CD4 naive and CD4 memory, two plates were used for CD8 naive, and one plate was used for CD8 memory. Study-level results and caveats: Across a few donors, around 5% of naive CD4, roughly 3.5% of naive CD8, approximately 2.5% of memory CD4, and roughly 0.4% of memory CD8 clonotypes were shared. Pairwise subsampling led to the expectation that sequencing depth would affect the degree of clonotype sharing among donors. Only blood was sampled, and tissue TCR repertoires likely differ from those in blood. The genetic and exposure-history diversity represented was limited by the small number of donors. Higher generation probabilities were observed for clonotypes shared by all four sorted-subset donors than for non-shared clonotypes. Rarefaction of sorted-subset datasets indicated incomplete sequencing despite the large sequencing depth. Estimated clonotype richness was generally larger for naive than for memory subsets.

Concerning this clone itself: The specificity of this receptor is unknown. No base quality values were provided; no much bigger clone lies one nucleotide off.

CD8 naive samples were CD45RO-negative cells positively selected for CCR7, giving a CD45RA+CCR7+ population that excluded TemRA cells. The donors were healthy, HIV-negative adults with no recently reported acute infections or vaccinations. Only Caucasian adults living in Nashville, Tennessee, USA were represented among the donors. After blood collection by leukapheresis, PBMCs were isolated using Ficoll-Histopaque density gradient centrifugation and then cryopreserved in the vapor phase of liquid nitrogen. Analytical flow cytometry was used to check the purity and quantity of each magnetically sorted T cell population. Genomic DNA was isolated from each sorted fraction and quantified by UV absorbance on a Nanodrop 2000c. A distance of 14 bases separates the germline ends of V and J, which lose 6 bases and 1 base respectively. The CDR3 numbers 16 residues from cysteine through phenylalanine. Only the CDR3 DNA is retained, 48 bases long and in frame from the first base. The germline V gene supplies CDR1 SGHDT and CDR2 YYEEEE.

TCR CDR3 regions were amplified from genomic DNA by multiplex PCR using the deep immunoSEQ assay. Extracted genomic DNA from each cell subset was distributed evenly across all wells of several immunoSEQ 96-well plates, and each plate was treated as a replicate. For sorted subsets, each replicate PCR was loaded with approximately 0.2 ug genomic DNA, equivalent to 32,000 or so T cell genomes. Purified libraries were measured with a Qubit 3.0 fluorometer, size-checked on a Bioanalyzer 2100, and measured again with the KAPA Library Quantification kit. Each immunoSEQ 96-well plate was sequenced on its own single-read 150-cycle Illumina NextSeq 550 flow cell. On the study's bioinformatics: Because the immunoSEQ output held only junctional sequences and lacked quality scores, the filtering could not match the filtering applied to full-length reads. To assign V/J genes and CDR3, sequences were annotated using PyIR, a Python wrapper for IgBLAST v1.9, with IMGT germline references. Reads with weak V/J assignments (E-value above 1e-6), missing CDR3, stop codons, out-of-frame junctions, or ambiguous translated residues were removed. A V3J clonotype was defined by an identical inferred V gene, J gene, and CDR3 amino acid sequence. Percentage overlap between repertoires was calculated by dividing the number of shared unique clonotypes by the size of the smaller repertoire. RTK rarefaction, the Chao1 estimator, and Recon v2.1 estimates of unobserved clonotypes were used to assess repertoire richness. Generation probabilities were computed with OLGA for all TCRbeta clonotypes obtained by the gDNA method from several donors. TCRdb's version of the immuneACCESS table is confined to in-frame rearrangements and falls short of the full clone set. An unresolved V gene accounts for under half of the shortfall where checked; the remainder is of unknown origin. The V and J calls and the clone size are those of that table, but D and trimming were determined from the DNA. This sample gives around 2,100,000 clones in total; about 95% of them show up just once. The ten largest clonotypes hold under 1.5% of the sample.

The sequence is built from TRBV5-6 and TRBJ2-6; a confident D gene designation cannot be given. The sequence derives from a young man in good health. Sequenced sample: naive CD8+ T cells sorted from blood. The sample's cell subset or site label, in plain terms: CD45RA+CCR7+. The CDR3 corresponds to CASTPQVVSGANVLTF. The nucleotide sequence is TGTGCCAGCACCCCCCAGGTTGTTTCTGGGGCCAACGTCCTGACTTTC.